This T cell receptor beta chain comes out of a study of CD8+CD57+ T cells in acquired aplastic anemia. Study-wide background: The DNA of sorted CD4+ and CD8+ cells averaged roughly 3.2 ug.

Flow cytometry had shown expanded CD8+CD57+ cells in the patients chosen for sequencing. Severe acquired aplastic anemia was present in all patients. Comments on this clonotype: Its target is unknown.

TCR beta VDJ and CDR3 were profiled, and genomic DNA was the template. TCRdb re-called the reads with MiXCR, one entry per CDR3 protein. The data contain approximately 180,000 distinct CDR3 sequences, 40% to 50% of them singletons. Points from the study as a whole: With respect to CD8+ Simpson's diversity, patients and controls did not differ significantly. Patients shared around 31 CD8+ CDR3 sequences with controls.

This sequence was found in a human donor with aplastic anemia. Sequencing was done on a sample of sorted CD4+, CD8+, or CD8+CD57+ T cells (not recorded which) from PBMCs.

In nucleotides, the CDR3 is TGTGCCAGCAGTCCAGACGGAACCTACGAGCAGTACTTC. Its translation: CASSPDGTYEQYF. The chain combines TRBV6-1 with TRBJ2-7; D remains ambiguous. The V end was cut by 5 bases, the J end by 2 bases, with 10 bases between. Germline-derived CDR1 and CDR2 are MNHNS and SASEGT. This CDR3 contains 13 residues.